The present TCR beta chain was sequenced within a study of T cell repertoires in cytomegalovirus infection. V gave up 5 bases and J gave up 7 bases; unmatched junction bases: 9. The CDR3 runs to 15 residues. The germline gives CDR1 SGHAT, CDR2 FQNNGV. TCRdb reprocessed the reads via MiXCR and lists one record per CDR3 protein. The top ten hold around 45% of the sample, which has hundreds of thousands of distinct CDR3 sequences, approximately 46% seen once. This clonotype has a handful of counts. Its antigen is still unknown. This chain joins TRBV11-2 and TRBJ2-1, with 9 nucleotides matching TRBD2. The receptor was isolated from a human donor in good health (CMV status not recorded). Some clones in this sample may be carry-over from other donors' samples. Sequenced here: cultured PBMCs, sampled from culture after CMV antigen stimulation. This CDR3 is CASSRISGRTNEQFF. CDR3 sequence (DNA): TGTGCCAGCAGCCGCATTAGCGGGAGAACGAATGAGCAGTTCTTC. Together with reference TRBV11-2 and TRBJ2-1, the CDR3 gives the full variable domain: EAGVAQSPRYKIIEKRQSVAFWCNPISGHATLYWYQQILGQGPKLLIQFQNNGVVDDSQLPKDRFSAERLKGVDSTLKIQPAKLEDSAVYLCASSRISGRTNEQFFGPGTRLTVL.